This entry is about one TCR beta chain. The antigen remains undetermined. A much larger clone sits a single nucleotide away, making a read error possible. CDR1 is MNHEY, CDR2 SMNVEV, per germline (reference sequence). The CDR3 runs to 14 residues. Samples came from axillary lymph nodes draining the breast cancer. The entry originates in a study of breast tumors, draining lymph nodes, adjacent tissues. Study results and limitations: Data fit most tumor T cells coming from lymph node, expanding in tumor. Compared with basal-like, luminal-like tumors shared significantly more repertoire with nontumor tissue. Tumors had less TCR diversity than lymph nodes, more than nontumor tissue.

TCRdb reprocessed the multiplex PCR reads with MiXCR, giving one entry per CDR3 protein. The table lists roughly 100,000 distinct CDR3 sequences, more than 30% of them singletons. Sample: axillary lymph node tissue. This TCR was recovered from a female donor with breast cancer. Some clones in this sample may be carry-over from other donors' samples. The chain couples TRBV27 to TRBJ2-1; D ambiguous. DNA of the CDR3: TGTGCCAGCAGTTTAAGTACTAATTACAATGAGAAGTTCTTC. Translated, it gives CASSLSTNYNEKFF.